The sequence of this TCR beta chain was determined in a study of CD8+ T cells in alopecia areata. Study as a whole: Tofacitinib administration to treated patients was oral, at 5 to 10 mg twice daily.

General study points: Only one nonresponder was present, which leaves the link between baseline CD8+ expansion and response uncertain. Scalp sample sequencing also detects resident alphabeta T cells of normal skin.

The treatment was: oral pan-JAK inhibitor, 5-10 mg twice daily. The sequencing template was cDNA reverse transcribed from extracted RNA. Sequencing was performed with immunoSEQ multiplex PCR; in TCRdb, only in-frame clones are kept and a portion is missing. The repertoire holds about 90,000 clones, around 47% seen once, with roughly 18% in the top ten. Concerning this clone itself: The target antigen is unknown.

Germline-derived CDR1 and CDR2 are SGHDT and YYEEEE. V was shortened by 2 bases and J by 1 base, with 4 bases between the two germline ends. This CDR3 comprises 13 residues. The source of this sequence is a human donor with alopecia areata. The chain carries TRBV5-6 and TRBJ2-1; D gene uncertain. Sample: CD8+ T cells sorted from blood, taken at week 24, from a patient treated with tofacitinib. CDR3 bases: TGTGCCAGCAGCTTTAATTCCTACAATGAGCAGTTCTTC. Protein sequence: CASSFNSYNEQFF.